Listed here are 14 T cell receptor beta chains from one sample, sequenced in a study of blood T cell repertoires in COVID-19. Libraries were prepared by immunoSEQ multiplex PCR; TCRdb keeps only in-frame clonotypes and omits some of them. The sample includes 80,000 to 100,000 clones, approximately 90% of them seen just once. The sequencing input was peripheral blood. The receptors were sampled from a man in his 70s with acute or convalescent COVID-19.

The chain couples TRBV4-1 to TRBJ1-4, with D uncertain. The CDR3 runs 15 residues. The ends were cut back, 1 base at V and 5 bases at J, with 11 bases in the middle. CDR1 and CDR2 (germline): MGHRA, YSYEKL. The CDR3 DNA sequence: TGCGCCAGCAGCCAAGGGCCAGTAACAAATGAAAAACTGTTTTTT. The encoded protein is CASSQGPVTNEKLFF.

CDR3 sequence (DNA): TGTGCTTGCCGGTCTGCCTATAATTCACCCCTCCACTTT. Its protein product is CACRSAYNSPLHF. The chain is built from TRBV19 and TRBJ1-6, with D unresolved. This CDR3 comprises 13 residues. Looked up from germline, CDR1 is LNHDA and CDR2 is SQIVND (reference sequence).

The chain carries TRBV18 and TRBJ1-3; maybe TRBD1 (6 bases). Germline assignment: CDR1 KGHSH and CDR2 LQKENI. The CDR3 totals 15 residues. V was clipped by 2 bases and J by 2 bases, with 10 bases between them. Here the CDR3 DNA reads TGTGCCAGCTCACCATCACAGGGTCCTGGAAACACCATATATTTT. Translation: CASSPSQGPGNTIYF. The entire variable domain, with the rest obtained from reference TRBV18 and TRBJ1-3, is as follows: NAGVMQNPRHLVRRRGQEARLRCSPMKGHSHVYWYRQLPEEGLKFMVYLQKENIIDESGMPKERFSAEFPKEGPSILRIQQVVRGDSAAYFCASSPSQGPGNTIYFGEGSWLTVV.

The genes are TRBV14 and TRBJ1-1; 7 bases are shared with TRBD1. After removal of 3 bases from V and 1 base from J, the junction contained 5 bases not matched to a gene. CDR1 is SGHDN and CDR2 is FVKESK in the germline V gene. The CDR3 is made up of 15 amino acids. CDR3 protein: CASSHDGTANTEAFF. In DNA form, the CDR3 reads TGTGCCAGCAGCCATGACGGGACAGCGAACACTGAAGCTTTCTTT.

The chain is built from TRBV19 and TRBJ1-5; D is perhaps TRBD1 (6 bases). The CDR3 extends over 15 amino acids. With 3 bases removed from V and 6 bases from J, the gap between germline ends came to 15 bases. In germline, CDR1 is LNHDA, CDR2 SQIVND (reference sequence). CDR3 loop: CASSIDQGSRQPQHF. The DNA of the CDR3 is TGTGCCAGTAGTATTGACCAGGGGTCGCGTCAGCCCCAGCATTTT.

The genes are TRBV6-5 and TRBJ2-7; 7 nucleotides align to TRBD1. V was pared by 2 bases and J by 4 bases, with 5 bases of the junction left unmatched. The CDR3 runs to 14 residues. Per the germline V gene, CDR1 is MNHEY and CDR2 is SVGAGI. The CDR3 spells CASSYDRETYEQYF. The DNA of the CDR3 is TGTGCCAGCAGTTACGACAGGGAGACTTACGAGCAGTACTTC.

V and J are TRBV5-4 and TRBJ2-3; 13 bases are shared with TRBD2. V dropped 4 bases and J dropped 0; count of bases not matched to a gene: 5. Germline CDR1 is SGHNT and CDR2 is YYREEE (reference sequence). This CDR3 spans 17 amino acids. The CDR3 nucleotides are TGTGCCAGCAGCCCCGGACTAGCGGGGGAGAGCACAGATACGCAGTATTTT. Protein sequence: CASSPGLAGESTDTQYF.

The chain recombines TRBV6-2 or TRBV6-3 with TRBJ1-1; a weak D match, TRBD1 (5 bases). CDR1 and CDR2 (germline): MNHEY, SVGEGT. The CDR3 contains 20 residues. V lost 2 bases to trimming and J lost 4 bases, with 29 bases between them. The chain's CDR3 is CASSYRGAKDIQLSVTEAFF. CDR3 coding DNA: TGTGCCAGCAGTTACAGAGGTGCGAAGGACATCCAGTTGTCGGTCACTGAAGCTTTCTTT.

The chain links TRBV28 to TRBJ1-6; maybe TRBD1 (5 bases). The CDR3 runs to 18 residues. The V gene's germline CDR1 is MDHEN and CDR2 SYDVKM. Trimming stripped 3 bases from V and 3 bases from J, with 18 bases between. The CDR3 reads CASSLGGDSLFYNSPLHF. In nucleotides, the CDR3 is TGTGCCAGCAGTTTGGGAGGGGACTCCCTTTTCTATAATTCACCCCTCCACTTT.

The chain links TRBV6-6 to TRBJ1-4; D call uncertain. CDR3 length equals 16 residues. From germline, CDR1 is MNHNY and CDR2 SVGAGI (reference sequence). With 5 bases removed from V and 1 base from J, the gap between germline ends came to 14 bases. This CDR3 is CASSKGRRLTNEKLFF. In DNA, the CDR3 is TGTGCCAGCAGTAAAGGAAGGCGGTTAACTAATGAAAAACTGTTTTTT.

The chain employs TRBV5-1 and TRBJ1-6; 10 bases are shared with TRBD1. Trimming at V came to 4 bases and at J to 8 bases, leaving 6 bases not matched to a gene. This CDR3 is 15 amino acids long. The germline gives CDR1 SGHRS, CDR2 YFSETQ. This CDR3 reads CASSVTGGVDSPLHF. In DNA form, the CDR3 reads TGCGCCAGCAGCGTGACAGGGGGCGTCGATTCACCCCTCCACTTT.

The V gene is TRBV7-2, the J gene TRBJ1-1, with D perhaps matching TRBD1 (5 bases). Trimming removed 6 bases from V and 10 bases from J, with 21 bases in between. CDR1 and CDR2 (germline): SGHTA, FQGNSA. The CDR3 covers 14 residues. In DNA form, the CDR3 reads TGTGCCAGCAGGCCCGGGGGGATGGAGGTTGGAGCTTTCTTT. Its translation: CASRPGGMEVGAFF. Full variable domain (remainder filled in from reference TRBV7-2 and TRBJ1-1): GAGVSQSPSNKVTEKGKDVELRCDPISGHTALYWYRQSLGQGLEFLIYFQGNSAPDKSGLPSDRFSAERTGGSVSTLTIQRTQQEDSAVYLCASRPGGMEVGAFFGQGTRLTVV.

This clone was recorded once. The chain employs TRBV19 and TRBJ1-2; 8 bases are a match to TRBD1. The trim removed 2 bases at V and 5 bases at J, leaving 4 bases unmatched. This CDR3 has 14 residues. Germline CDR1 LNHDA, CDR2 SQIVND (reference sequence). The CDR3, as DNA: TGTGCCAGTAGTATACCGGACAGGGCTTATGGCTACACCTTC. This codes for CASSIPDRAYGYTF.

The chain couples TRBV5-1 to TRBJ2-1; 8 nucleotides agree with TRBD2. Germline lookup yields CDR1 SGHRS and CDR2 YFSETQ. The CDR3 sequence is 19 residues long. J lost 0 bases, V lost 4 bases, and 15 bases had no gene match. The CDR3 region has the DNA TGCGCCAGCAGCCTCCTCGGTGGCGGGGGGTCCCCCTCCTACAATGAGCAGTTCTTC. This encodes CASSLLGGGGSPSYNEQFF. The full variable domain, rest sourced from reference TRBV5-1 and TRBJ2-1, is KAGVTQTPRYLIKTRGQQVTLSCSPISGHRSVSWYQQTPGQGLQFLFEYFSETQRNKGNFPGRFSGRQFSNSRSEMNVSTLELGDSALYLCASSLLGGGGSPSYNEQFFGPGTRLTVL.